Sequencing of this T cell receptor (beta chain) was carried out in a study of blood T cell repertoires in COVID-19. About the research overall: The United States, Italy and Spain were the sources of the acute and convalescent COVID-19 samples. Sources were T cells, B-cell-depleted T cells, or PBMCs; the material itself was cDNA or gDNA.

In the source study's methods: Reference gene primer amplification gave nucleated cell count estimates. Generated by immunoSEQ multiplex PCR, the TCRdb table keeps only in-frame clones and is missing some. The V and J calls and clone size are taken from that table; D and trimming were inferred from the DNA. This table has around 250,000 clones, around 87% appearing once. Germline lookup yields CDR1 MNHEY and CDR2 SMNVEV (reference sequence). This CDR3 comprises 13 residues. V was cut by 8 bases and J by 0 bases, with 10 bases left in between. Source material: peripheral blood. The genes are TRBV27 and TRBJ1-1; D remains ambiguous. The sequence was collected from a woman in her seventies with active or convalescent COVID-19. The chain's CDR3 is CASGGQVNTEAFF. The CDR3, as DNA: TGTGCCAGCGGTGGCCAGGTGAACACTGAAGCTTTCTTT.